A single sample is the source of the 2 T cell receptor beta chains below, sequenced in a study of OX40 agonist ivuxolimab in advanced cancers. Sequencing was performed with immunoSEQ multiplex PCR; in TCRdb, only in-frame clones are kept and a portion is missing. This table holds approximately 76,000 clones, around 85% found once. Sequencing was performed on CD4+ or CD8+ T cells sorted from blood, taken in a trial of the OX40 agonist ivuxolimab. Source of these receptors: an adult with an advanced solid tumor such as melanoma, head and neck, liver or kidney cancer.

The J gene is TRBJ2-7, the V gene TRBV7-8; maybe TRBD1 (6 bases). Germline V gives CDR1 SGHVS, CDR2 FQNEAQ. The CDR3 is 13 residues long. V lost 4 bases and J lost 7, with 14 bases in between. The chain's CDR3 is CASSSDRTGEQYF. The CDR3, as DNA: TGTGCCAGCAGCTCAGACAGGACTGGGGAGCAGTACTTC.

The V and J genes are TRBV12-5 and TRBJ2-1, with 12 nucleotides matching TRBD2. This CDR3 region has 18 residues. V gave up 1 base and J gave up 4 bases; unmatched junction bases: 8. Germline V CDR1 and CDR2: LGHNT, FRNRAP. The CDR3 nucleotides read TGTGCTAGTGGTTTGGGACTAGCGGGAGATCTGTTATACAATGAGCAGTTCTTC. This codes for CASGLGLAGDLLYNEQFF. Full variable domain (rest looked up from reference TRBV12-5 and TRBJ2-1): DARVTQTPRHKVTEMGQEVTMRCQPILGHNTVFWYRQTMMQGLELLAYFRNRAPLDDSGMPKDRFSAEMPDATLATLKIQPSEPRDSAVYFCASGLGLAGDLLYNEQFFGPGTRLTVL.